The clone carrying this T cell receptor (beta chain) has a handful of counts. V gave up 10 bases and J gave up 0 bases; unmatched junction bases: 14. From germline, CDR1 is LGHDT and CDR2 YNNKEL (reference sequence). The CDR3 runs to 17 residues. The data originate from a study of CD8 T cells in ankylosing spondylitis. TCRdb analysed the 5' RACE reads with MiXCR anew, one entry per CDR3 protein. Among some 52,000 distinct CDR3 sequences listed, roughly 7.3% were seen once. This sequence originates from a female donor with ankylosing spondylitis or in good health (not recorded which). The sequenced sample consisted of blood, either unsorted or a sorted T cell fraction (not recorded which). J is TRBJ2-2 and V is TRBV3-1; 7 bases fit TRBD1. In DNA, the CDR3 is TGTGCCACCTGCCAAGAAACAGGGGTGGCGAACACCGGGGAGCTGTTTTTT. The encoded protein is CATCQETGVANTGELFF.